What follows are 32 T cell receptor beta chains derived from one specimen sequenced in a study of blood T cell repertoires in COVID-19. Sequenced by immunoSEQ multiplex PCR; TCRdb stores in-frame clones only, minus some. The repertoire has about 120,000 clones, around four fifths of them found once; the top ten carry around 2.3%. The material sequenced was peripheral blood. These receptors originate from a man aged 25-40 years with acute or convalescent COVID-19.

In this sample, this clone turned up a few times. The chain links TRBV12-3 or TRBV12-4 to TRBJ1-1; TRBD1 agrees at 7 bases. After removal of 9 bases from V and 1 base from J, the junction contained 5 bases not matched to a gene. The CDR3 consists of 13 residues. The CDR3 here is CASGGGPNTEAFF. CDR3 DNA: TGTGCCAGTGGAGGGGGCCCGAACACTGAAGCTTTCTTT.

V is TRBV7-6 and J is TRBJ2-1; 8 positions agree with TRBD2. The CDR3 covers 16 residues. Germline loops: CDR1 SGHVS, CDR2 FNYEAQ. After removal of 2 bases from V and 5 bases from J, the junction contained 8 bases not matched to a gene. CDR3 protein: CASSLLAGPVDNEQFF. The CDR3 bases are TGTGCCAGCAGCTTATTAGCGGGACCCGTTGACAATGAGCAGTTCTTC.

The chain employs TRBV13 and TRBJ2-2; possible D gene TRBD2, 6 bases. The CDR3 extends over 15 amino acids. Per the germline V gene, CDR1 is PRHDT and CDR2 is FYEKMQ (reference sequence). Trimming left V 4 bases short and J 7 bases short, with 16 bases between. CDR3 protein: CASSSALASVGELFF. The CDR3 bases are TGTGCCAGCAGCTCGGCTCTGGCTAGCGTCGGGGAGCTGTTTTTT.

V usage is TRBV6-5 and J usage is TRBJ1-5, with 11 bases identical to TRBD1. The CDR3 has 14 amino acids. Germline-derived CDR1 and CDR2 are MNHEY and SVGAGI. V shed 6 bases and J 9 bases; nucleotides not matched to a gene: 7. In DNA form, the CDR3 reads TGTGCCAGCAGCCGGGACAGGGGGACGTCGCCCCAGCATTTT. Protein: CASSRDRGTSPQHF.

This chain uses TRBV9 with TRBJ2-7; D is possibly TRBD2 (5 bases). V gave up 4 bases and J gave up 6 bases, with 20 bases separating them. Germline V gene data show CDR1 as SGDLS and CDR2 as YYNGEE. This CDR3 has 15 amino acids. For the CDR3, the DNA is TGTGCCAGCAGCCGAGGGTCAATGGATTCAGGCGAGCAGTACTTC. Translating gives CASSRGSMDSGEQYF.

In this sample, this clone turned up once. This chain connects TRBV9 to TRBJ2-1, with 7 nucleotides matching TRBD2. The junction had 3 bases not matched to a gene; V was cut back by 3 bases and J by 9 bases. The CDR3 has 12 amino acids. Germline CDR1 reads SGDLS; CDR2 reads YYNGEE. CDR3 in amino acids: CASSGTGGEQFF. CDR3 sequence (DNA): TGTGCCAGCAGCGGCACGGGGGGTGAGCAGTTCTTC.

V usage is TRBV7-9 and J usage is TRBJ1-1, with TRBD1 identical over 8 bases. V shed 4 bases and J 1 base; nucleotides not matched to a gene: 14. The V gene's germline CDR1 is SEHNR and CDR2 FQNEAQ (reference sequence). The CDR3 totals 18 residues. The CDR3: CASSSGPIRGLGNTEAFF. The CDR3 nucleotides read TGTGCCAGCAGCTCCGGCCCAATCAGGGGGCTTGGGAACACTGAAGCTTTCTTT.

This sequence joins TRBV7-9 and TRBJ1-2, with D hard to call. Between the trimmed V and J ends, which lost 0 bases and 3 bases, there was a span of 8 bases. CDR3 length equals 14 residues. CDR1 SEHNR and CDR2 FQNEAQ come from the germline V gene (reference sequence). CDR3 bases: TGTGCCAGCAGCTTAGCGGAGGGCTACTATGGCTACACCTTC. Amino acids: CASSLAEGYYGYTF. The variable domain in full, completed from reference TRBV7-9 and TRBJ1-2, reads DTGVSQNPRHKITKRGQNVTFRCDPISEHNRLYWYRQTLGQGPEFLTYFQNEAQLEKSRLLSDRFSAERPKGSFSTLEIQRTEQGDSAMYLCASSLAEGYYGYTFGSGTRLTVV.

The chain has TRBV19 and TRBJ1-1, with 8 bases identical to TRBD1. Germline V gene lookup returns CDR1 LNHDA and CDR2 SQIVND (reference sequence). Germline trimming cut 7 bases from V and 3 bases from J; bases unmatched to any gene: 10. The CDR3 runs to 15 residues. The CDR3 sequence: CASNKPGGGYTEAFF. The CDR3 DNA follows: TGTGCCAGTAATAAACCAGGGGGCGGCTACACTGAAGCTTTCTTT.

CDR3 in amino acids: CSVEGGTTNEKLFF. The CDR3 nucleotides read TGCAGCGTTGAGGGAGGAACAACTAATGAAAAACTGTTTTTT. The V call is TRBV29-1, the J call TRBJ1-4; D is unresolved. The CDR3 runs to 14 residues. Germline-derived CDR1 and CDR2 are SQVTM and ANQGSEA. Trimming pared 3 bases from V and 0 bases from J, leaving 8 bases between.

As concerns this clone: The DNA is left out, because the CDR3 cannot be placed on it with certainty; the CDR3 is given as TCRdb lists it. J is TRBJ2-2 and V is TRBV5-4; TRBD1 is taken as the D call from the table, unchecked against the DNA. With termini counted, the CDR3 has 18 amino acids. The germline V gene has CDR1 SGHNT and CDR2 YYREEE (reference sequence). This CDR3 reads CASSLQLSRGRRAGELFF.

The chain uses TRBV6-6 and TRBJ2-7, with D possibly TRBD2 on 6 matching bases. Trimming stripped 6 bases from V and 3 bases from J, with 6 bases between. Germline CDR1 MNHNY, CDR2 SVGAGI (reference sequence). The CDR3 has 11 residues. In DNA, the CDR3 is TGTGCCAGCAGCGGGAGCTACGAGCAGTACGTC. It yields the protein CASSGSYEQYV.

The J gene is TRBJ1-2, the V gene TRBV27, with a weak D call TRBD1 (6 bases). Trimming stripped 2 bases from V and 8 bases from J, with 12 bases between. The CDR3 runs 13 residues. The germline gives CDR1 MNHEY, CDR2 SMNVEV (reference sequence). The CDR3 here is CASSLGWGQGYTF. The CDR3 coding sequence is TGTGCCAGCAGTTTAGGCTGGGGGCAAGGCTACACCTTC.

The chain carries TRBV19 and TRBJ1-1, with 7 bases aligning to TRBD1. The CDR3 spans 14 residues. The J segment lost 2 bases and the V segment lost 7 bases, leaving 7 bases of the junction unmatched. Germline V gives CDR1 LNHDA, CDR2 SQIVND (reference sequence). The CDR3 DNA is TGTGCCAGTAATCCCGGACAGGTCAACACTGAAGCTTTCTTT. Protein product: CASNPGQVNTEAFF.

The chain is built from TRBV20-1 and TRBJ1-1, with 7 bases that match TRBD1. Looked up from germline, CDR1 is DFQATT and CDR2 is SNEGSKA (reference sequence). This CDR3 contains 11 residues. V trimming: 6 bases; J trimming: 6 bases; junction bases outside the gene matches: 4. This CDR3 is CSATTGSEAFF. DNA for the CDR3: TGCAGTGCCACGACAGGGTCTGAAGCTTTCTTT.

This chain links TRBV7-3 with TRBJ2-6, with D possibly TRBD1 on 6 matching bases. Trimming took 4 bases from V and 3 from J, leaving 13 bases between them. The CDR3 loop spans 16 amino acids. CDR1 is SGHTA, CDR2 FQGTGA, per germline. The CDR3 here is CASSSHRERGANVLTF. For the CDR3, the DNA is TGTGCCAGCAGCTCCCACAGGGAGCGTGGGGCCAACGTCCTGACTTTC. Drawing the rest from reference TRBV7-3 and TRBJ2-6, the complete variable domain is GAGVSQTPSNKVTEKGKYVELRCDPISGHTALYWYRQSLGQGPEFLIYFQGTGAADDSGLPNDRFFAVRPEGSVSTLKIQRTERGDSAVYLCASSSHRERGANVLTFGAGSRLTVL.

This rearrangement joins TRBV10-2 to TRBJ2-7; D perhaps matches TRBD2 (5 bases). Germline loops: CDR1 WSHSY, CDR2 SAAADI. The ends were cut back, 4 bases at V and 4 bases at J, with 14 bases in the middle. The length of the CDR3 is 14 residues. This CDR3 reads CASSALEWVYEQYF. As DNA, the CDR3 is TGCGCCAGCAGTGCACTAGAGTGGGTATACGAGCAGTACTTC.

This chain uses TRBV29-1 with TRBJ1-1; TRBD1 matches 9 bases. Germline CDR1 and CDR2: SQVTM and ANQGSEA. The CDR3 has 13 amino acids. The J segment lost 5 bases and the V segment lost 4 bases, leaving 5 bases of the junction unmatched. CDR3 residues: CSVANRGHTEAFF. Here the CDR3 DNA reads TGCAGCGTTGCGAACAGGGGGCATACTGAAGCTTTCTTT.

This clone was detected once. The chain uses TRBV19 and TRBJ2-4; 11 bases fit TRBD2. This CDR3 comprises 17 residues. Trimming removed 5 bases from V and 3 bases from J; junction bases left unmatched: 9. Germline V gives CDR1 LNHDA, CDR2 SQIVND (reference sequence). In DNA form, the CDR3 reads TGTGCCAGTAGTTCCAGTGGACTAGCGGGTCTCAAAAACATTCAGTACTTC. Translation gives CASSSSGLAGLKNIQYF.

The J gene is TRBJ2-7, the V gene TRBV2; 9 bases map to TRBD1. From germline, CDR1 is SNHLY and CDR2 FYNNEI. The V and J ends lost 3 bases and 2 bases, in that order; junction bases with no gene match: 8. The CDR3 length is 16 residues. In DNA form, the CDR3 reads TGTGCCAGCAGTGAGGAAGGCACAGGGGGCGCCTACGAGCAGTACTTC. It encodes CASSEEGTGGAYEQYF.

This chain links TRBV27 with TRBJ1-2; TRBD1 matches at 7 bases. Germline loops: CDR1 MNHEY, CDR2 SMNVEV (reference sequence). The V and J ends lost 5 bases and 0 bases, in that order; junction bases with no gene match: 9. This CDR3 region has 16 residues. DNA of the CDR3: TGTGCCAGCAGTAGACTGGAGACAGGGCCTAACTATGGCTACACCTTC. It yields the protein CASSRLETGPNYGYTF.

The chain links TRBV5-5 to TRBJ2-1; 7 bases align to TRBD2. Trimming took 4 bases from V and 4 from J; bases not matched to a gene: 11. This CDR3 contains 16 residues. The germline V gene encodes CDR1 SGHKS and CDR2 YYEKEE (reference sequence). The chain's CDR3 is CASSQDPTSFYNEQFF. The CDR3, as DNA: TGTGCCAGCAGCCAAGACCCGACTAGCTTTTACAATGAGCAGTTCTTC.

The chain has TRBV11-2 and TRBJ1-3; D unclear. The CDR3 totals 14 residues. Germline loops: CDR1 SGHAT, CDR2 FQNNGV. Trimming stripped 5 bases from V and 0 bases from J, with 8 bases between. CDR3 nucleotides: TGTGCCAGCAGCCCCGGTTTCTCTGGAAACACCATATATTTT. Translated, it gives CASSPGFSGNTIYF. Using reference TRBV11-2 and TRBJ1-3 for the parts outside the CDR3, the full variable domain is EAGVAQSPRYKIIEKRQSVAFWCNPISGHATLYWYQQILGQGPKLLIQFQNNGVVDDSQLPKDRFSAERLKGVDSTLKIQPAKLEDSAVYLCASSPGFSGNTIYFGEGSWLTVV.

The chain combines TRBV15 with TRBJ2-1; TRBD1 matches 10 bases. From germline, CDR1 is LNHNV and CDR2 YYDKDF (reference sequence). J gave up 7 bases and V 3 bases, and 9 bases lay outside the gene matches. The CDR3 consists of 16 residues. CDR3 nucleotide sequence: TGTGCCACCAGCAGCTACCGGGACAGGGGCGGGAATGAGCAGTTCTTC. Amino acids: CATSSYRDRGGNEQFF.

This chain joins TRBV6-5 and TRBJ2-7; D perhaps matches TRBD1 (5 bases). Germline loops: CDR1 MNHEY, CDR2 SVGAGI. V lost 6 bases and J lost 2, with 11 bases in between. The length of the CDR3 is 13 residues. CDR3 residues: CASRGASAYEQYV. Written as DNA, the CDR3 is TGTGCCAGCAGAGGGGCCTCCGCCTACGAGCAGTACGTC.

The chain recombines TRBV9 with TRBJ2-3, with D maybe TRBD2 (5 bases). CDR3 length: 14 amino acids. The ends were cut back, 0 bases at V and 3 bases at J, with 8 bases in the middle. CDR1 is SGDLS and CDR2 is YYNGEE in the germline V gene. The CDR3 sequence is CASSVDGGTDTQYF. CDR3 nucleotides: TGTGCCAGCAGCGTAGACGGCGGGACAGATACGCAGTATTTT.

This rearrangement joins TRBV27 to TRBJ1-1, with 7 bases aligning to TRBD1. This CDR3 comprises 15 residues. Germline CDR1 reads MNHEY; CDR2 reads SMNVEV (reference sequence). J was trimmed by 5 bases and V by 8 bases; bases with no gene match: 14. The CDR3 loop reads CASQKGTAMSTEAFF. DNA of the CDR3: TGTGCCAGCCAGAAAGGGACAGCCATGAGTACTGAAGCTTTCTTT.

This sequence joins TRBV5-6 and TRBJ1-1; D is uncertain. Trimming shortened V by 4 bases and J by 6 bases, and 16 bases separated the two germline ends. The CDR3 is 14 residues long. CDR1 and CDR2 (germline): SGHDT, YYEEEE. The CDR3 region is CASSAGPIPPEAFF. The CDR3 DNA sequence: TGTGCCAGCAGCGCGGGCCCAATACCCCCTGAAGCTTTCTTT.

The chain recombines TRBV7-2 with TRBJ2-3, with 10 nucleotides matching TRBD2. The germline CDR1 and CDR2 sequences are SGHTA and FQGNSA. V lost 5 bases to trimming and J lost 4 bases; unmatched junction nucleotides: 9. CDR3 size: 16 residues. CDR3 sequence (DNA): TGTGCCAGCAGCCTCACCGGAGCGGGGGGGGCAGATACGCAGTATTTT. This translates into CASSLTGAGGADTQYF.

This clone was detected a few times. The genes are TRBV6-1 and TRBJ2-1; no clear D gene. V was clipped by 2 bases and J by 4 bases, with 6 bases between them. CDR1 and CDR2 (germline): MNHNS, SASEGT. CDR3 length: 13 amino acids. CDR3 amino acids: CASSEYNYNEQFF. The CDR3 nucleotides are TGTGCCAGCAGTGAATACAATTACAATGAGCAGTTCTTC.

The chain has TRBV6-5 and TRBJ1-5; D may be TRBD1 (5 bases). The ends were cut back, 2 bases at V and 1 base at J, with 9 bases in the middle. CDR3 length equals 15 residues. Looked up from germline, CDR1 is MNHEY and CDR2 is SVGAGI. The CDR3 region is CASSYAGKSNQPQHF. In nucleotides, the CDR3 is TGTGCCAGCAGTTACGCAGGGAAAAGCAATCAGCCCCAGCATTTT.

The CDR3 nucleotides are TGTGCCAGCATAGGGGTTACTGACACTGAAGCTTTCTTT. It yields the protein CASIGVTDTEAFF. The V gene is TRBV3-1 (or the pseudogene TRBV3-2), the J gene TRBJ1-1; maybe TRBD1 (5 bases). The CDR3 length is 13 residues. Trimming took 7 bases from V and 3 from J, leaving 12 bases between them. Germline V gives CDR1 LGHDT, CDR2 YNNKEL (reference sequence).